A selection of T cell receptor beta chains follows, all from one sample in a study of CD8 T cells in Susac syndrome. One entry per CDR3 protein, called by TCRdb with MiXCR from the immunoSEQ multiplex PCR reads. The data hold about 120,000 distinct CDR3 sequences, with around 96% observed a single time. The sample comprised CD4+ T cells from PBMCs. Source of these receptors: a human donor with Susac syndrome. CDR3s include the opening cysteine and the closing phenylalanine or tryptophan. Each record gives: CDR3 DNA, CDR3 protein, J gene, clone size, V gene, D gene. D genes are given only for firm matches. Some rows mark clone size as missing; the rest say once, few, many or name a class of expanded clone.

TGTGCCAGCAGTGTCTCAGGGACCCAAGAGACCCAGTACTTC CASSVSGTQETQYF TRBJ2-5 few TRBV6-5 -
TGTGCCAGCAGCCAGTCAGGGTTGGGCATTCAGTACTTC CASSQSGLGIQYF TRBJ2-4 - TRBV3-1 -
TGTGCCAGCAGTTACTCGTACGGGTTCAATCAGCCCCAGCATTTT CASSYSYGFNQPQHF TRBJ1-5 once TRBV6-5 -
TGCGCCAGCAGCTCGGGACCCAGGAGCTCCTACAATGAGCAGTTCTTC CASSSGPRSSYNEQFF TRBJ2-1 - TRBV5-1 -
TGCAGTGCTAGAGATGCACAGGGACAAGGCTACACCTTC CSARDAQGQGYTF TRBJ1-2 - TRBV20-1 -
TGCAGCGTTTCCCAACAGCAAGAGACCCAGTACTTC CSVSQQQETQYF TRBJ2-5 - TRBV29-1 -
TGCGCCAGCAGCCTAGACAGGGGGGACACCGGGGAGCTGTTTTTT CASSLDRGDTGELFF TRBJ2-2 - TRBV5-1 TRBD1
TGTGCCACCAGTTGGACAGGAGAGGATCAGCCCCAGCATTTT CATSWTGEDQPQHF TRBJ1-5 - TRBV24-1 TRBD1
TGCAGCGTTGAGTTCGGAGGCTCCTACGAGCAGTACTTC CSVEFGGSYEQYF TRBJ2-7 - TRBV29-1 -
TGCAGTGCTAGAGCCGGCCCGTTCAGCGCGCACTTC CSARAGPFSAHF TRBJ2-7 - TRBV20-1 -
TGTGCCAGCAGTGAAGGGGCCTCCTACGAGCAGTACTTC CASSEGASYEQYF TRBJ2-7 - TRBV2 -
TGCAGTGCTCCCTGGACAGGTGGGCCAGTAGATACGCAGTATTTT CSAPWTGGPVDTQYF TRBJ2-3 - TRBV20-1 TRBD1
TGTGCCAGCAGCCATCAAGGACTGGGAGAGACCCAGTACTTC CASSHQGLGETQYF TRBJ2-5 - TRBV13 -
TGTGCCAGCATGGGGGGGGCGTCTGGCAATCAGCCCCAGCATTTT CASMGGASGNQPQHF TRBJ1-5 once TRBV27 -
TGTGCCAGCAGCTTACGGCTGAGATACAATGAGCAGTTCTTC CASSLRLRYNEQFF TRBJ2-1 - TRBV5-6 -
TGTGCCTGGAGGGACAACCCCCTGGACTGGCGAATGTCGGATACGCAGTATTTT CAWRDNPLDWRMSDTQYF TRBJ2-3 - TRBV30 -
TGCGCCAGCAGCCAAGTTGGGGGGACAGGCTATGGCTACACCTTC CASSQVGGTGYGYTF TRBJ1-2 - TRBV4-1 TRBD1
TGTGCCAGCAGTGAATACCCGCCAGGGTCCTTAAAGCAGTTCTTC CASSEYPPGSLKQFF TRBJ2-1 - TRBV25-1 -
TGTGCCAGCAGCCACTTACTAGGGGGGAACCTATACGAGCAGTACTTC CASSHLLGGNLYEQYF TRBJ2-7 - TRBV4-2 -
TGCAGTGCTTGGACAGGGCAAGCCGGGGAGCTGTTTTTT CSAWTGQAGELFF TRBJ2-2 - TRBV20-1 TRBD1
TGTGCCAGCAGCTTGGAAGGTGTTGAGACCCAGTACTTC CASSLEGVETQYF TRBJ2-5 once TRBV5-6 -
TGTGCCAGCAGCCAGACAGGGGGCACGTCTGGCTACACCTTC CASSQTGGTSGYTF TRBJ1-2 - TRBV3-1 TRBD1
TGTGCCAGCAGCAGGACAGTACAAGAGACCCAGTACTTC CASSRTVQETQYF TRBJ2-5 once TRBV28 -
TGTGCCAGTAGTATAGGAGGTGGCTACACCTTC CASSIGGGYTF TRBJ1-2 - TRBV19 -
TGCGCCAGCAGAACCCCGTGGGAGGGCCCCGCAAAGGATACGCAGTATTTT CASRTPWEGPAKDTQYF TRBJ2-3 - TRBV4-1 TRBD2
TGTGCCACCAGCAGGGGGGAAGGGGGCACTGAAGCTTTCTTT CATSRGEGGTEAFF TRBJ1-1 - TRBV24-1 TRBD1
TGCAGCGTTGAATCTGCCTATGGCTACACCTTC CSVESAYGYTF TRBJ1-2 - TRBV29-1 -
TGTGCCAGCAGTCCTAAACGACAGGGGAACGAGCAGTACTTC CASSPKRQGNEQYF TRBJ2-7 - TRBV6-6 TRBD1
TGTGCCAGCAGCTTAGGGGGGCGCACTGAAGCTTTCTTT CASSLGGRTEAFF TRBJ1-1 once TRBV7-2 -